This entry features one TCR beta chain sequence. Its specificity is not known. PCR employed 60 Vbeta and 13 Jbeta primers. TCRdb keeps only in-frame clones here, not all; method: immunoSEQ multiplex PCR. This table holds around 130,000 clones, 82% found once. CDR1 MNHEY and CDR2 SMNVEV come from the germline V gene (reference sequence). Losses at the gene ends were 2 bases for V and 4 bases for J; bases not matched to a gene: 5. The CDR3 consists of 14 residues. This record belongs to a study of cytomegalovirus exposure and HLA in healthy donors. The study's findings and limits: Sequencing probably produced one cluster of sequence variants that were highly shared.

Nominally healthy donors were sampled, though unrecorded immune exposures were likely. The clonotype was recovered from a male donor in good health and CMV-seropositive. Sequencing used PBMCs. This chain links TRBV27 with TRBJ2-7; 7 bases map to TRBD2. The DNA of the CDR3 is TGTGCCAGCAGTTTAGGCGCGGGAGTTTACGAGCAGTACTTC. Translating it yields CASSLGAGVYEQYF.